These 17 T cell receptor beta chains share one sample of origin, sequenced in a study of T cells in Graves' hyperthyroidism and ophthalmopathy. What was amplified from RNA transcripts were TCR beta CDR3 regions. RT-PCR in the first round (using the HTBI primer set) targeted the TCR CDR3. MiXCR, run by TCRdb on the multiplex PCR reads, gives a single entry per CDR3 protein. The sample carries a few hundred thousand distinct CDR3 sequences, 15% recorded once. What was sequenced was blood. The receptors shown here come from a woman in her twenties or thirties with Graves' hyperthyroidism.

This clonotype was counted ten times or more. CDR3 coding DNA: TGTGCCAGCAGTCAGGACAGGGTAACCTACGAGCAGTACTTC. Translation gives CASSQDRVTYEQYF. The chain is built from TRBV2 and TRBJ2-7, with 8 positions matching TRBD1. The CDR3 sequence is 14 residues long. The ends lost 5 bases at V and 2 bases at J; junction bases unmatched: 5. Per the germline V gene, CDR1 is SNHLY and CDR2 is FYNNEI.

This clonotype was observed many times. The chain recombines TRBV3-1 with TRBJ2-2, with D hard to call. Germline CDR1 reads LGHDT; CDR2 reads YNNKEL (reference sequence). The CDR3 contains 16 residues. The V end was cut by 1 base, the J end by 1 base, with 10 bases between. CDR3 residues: CASSQAYIMNTGELFF. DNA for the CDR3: TGTGCCAGCAGCCAAGCATATATTATGAACACCGGGGAGCTGTTTTTT.

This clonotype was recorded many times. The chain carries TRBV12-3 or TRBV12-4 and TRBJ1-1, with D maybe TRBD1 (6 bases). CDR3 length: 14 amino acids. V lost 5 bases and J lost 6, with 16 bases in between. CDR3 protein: CASSMPGGGPEAFF. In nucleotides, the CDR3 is TGTGCCAGCAGTATGCCGGGGGGCGGGCCTGAAGCTTTCTTT.

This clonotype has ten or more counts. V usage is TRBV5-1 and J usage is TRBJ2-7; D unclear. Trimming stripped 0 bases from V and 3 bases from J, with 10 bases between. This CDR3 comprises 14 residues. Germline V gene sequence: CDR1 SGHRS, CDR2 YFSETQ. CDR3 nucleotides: TGCGCCAGCAGCTTGGAAGGGCGAGGCTACGAGCAGTACTTC. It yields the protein CASSLEGRGYEQYF.

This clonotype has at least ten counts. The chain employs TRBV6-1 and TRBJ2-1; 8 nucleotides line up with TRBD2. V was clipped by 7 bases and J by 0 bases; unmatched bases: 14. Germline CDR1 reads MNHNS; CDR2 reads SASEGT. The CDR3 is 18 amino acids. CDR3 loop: CASMGGRSNLGSYNEQFF. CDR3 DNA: TGTGCCAGCATGGGCGGGAGGTCTAATCTGGGCTCCTACAATGAGCAGTTCTTC.

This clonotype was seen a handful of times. The CDR3 nucleotides read TGTGCCACCTCCAGGGGAGCCACAGATACGCAGTATTTT. Its protein is CATSRGATDTQYF. The chain links TRBV24-1 to TRBJ2-3; perhaps TRBD1 as D (6 bases). The V gene's germline CDR1 is KGHDR and CDR2 SFDVKD. This CDR3 spans 13 amino acids. Trimming shortened V by 9 bases and J by 2 bases, and 11 bases separated the two germline ends.

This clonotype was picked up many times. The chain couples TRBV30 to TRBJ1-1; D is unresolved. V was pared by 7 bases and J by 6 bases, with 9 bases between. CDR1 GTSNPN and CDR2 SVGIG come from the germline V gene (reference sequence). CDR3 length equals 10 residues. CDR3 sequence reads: CALVISEAFF. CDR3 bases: TGTGCCTTGGTGATCTCTGAAGCTTTCTTT.

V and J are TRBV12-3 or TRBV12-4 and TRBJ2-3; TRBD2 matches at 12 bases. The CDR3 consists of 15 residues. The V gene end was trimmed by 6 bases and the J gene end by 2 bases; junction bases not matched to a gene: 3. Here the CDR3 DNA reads TGTGCCAGCAGATGGACTAGCGGGGCCACAGATACGCAGTATTTT. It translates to CASRWTSGATDTQYF.

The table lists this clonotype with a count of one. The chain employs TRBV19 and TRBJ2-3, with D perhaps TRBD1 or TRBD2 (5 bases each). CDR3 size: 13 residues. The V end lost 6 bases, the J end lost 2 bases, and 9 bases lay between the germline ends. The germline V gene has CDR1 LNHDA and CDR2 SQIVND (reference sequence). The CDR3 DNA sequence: TGTGCCAGTAGGGGACCCGCCACAGATACGCAGTATTTT. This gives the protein CASRGPATDTQYF.

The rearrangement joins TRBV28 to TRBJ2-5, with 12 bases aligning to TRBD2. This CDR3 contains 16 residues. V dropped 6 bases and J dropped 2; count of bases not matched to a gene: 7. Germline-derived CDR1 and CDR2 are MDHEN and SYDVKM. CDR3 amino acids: CASRFGTSGLQETQYF. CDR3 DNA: TGTGCCAGCAGGTTTGGGACTAGCGGGCTTCAAGAGACCCAGTACTTC.

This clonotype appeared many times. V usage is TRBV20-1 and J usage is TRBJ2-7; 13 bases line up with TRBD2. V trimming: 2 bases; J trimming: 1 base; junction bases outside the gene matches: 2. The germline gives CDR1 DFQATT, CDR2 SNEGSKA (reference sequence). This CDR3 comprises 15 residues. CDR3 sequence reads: CSARLGLAGSYEQYF. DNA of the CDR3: TGCAGTGCTAGATTGGGACTAGCGGGATCCTACGAGCAGTACTTC.

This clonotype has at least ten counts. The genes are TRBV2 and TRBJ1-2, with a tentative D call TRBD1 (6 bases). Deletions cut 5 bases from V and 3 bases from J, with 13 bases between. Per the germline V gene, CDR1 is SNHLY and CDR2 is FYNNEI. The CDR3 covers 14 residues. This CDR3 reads CASSSGEIYYGYTF. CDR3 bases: TGTGCCAGCAGTTCAGGGGAAATTTACTATGGCTACACCTTC.

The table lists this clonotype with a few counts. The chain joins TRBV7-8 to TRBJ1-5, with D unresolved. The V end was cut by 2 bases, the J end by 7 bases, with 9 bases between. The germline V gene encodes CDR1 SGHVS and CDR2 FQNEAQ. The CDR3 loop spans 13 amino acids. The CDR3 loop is CASSLSRGQPQHF. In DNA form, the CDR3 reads TGTGCCAGCAGCTTATCGCGAGGGCAGCCCCAGCATTTT.

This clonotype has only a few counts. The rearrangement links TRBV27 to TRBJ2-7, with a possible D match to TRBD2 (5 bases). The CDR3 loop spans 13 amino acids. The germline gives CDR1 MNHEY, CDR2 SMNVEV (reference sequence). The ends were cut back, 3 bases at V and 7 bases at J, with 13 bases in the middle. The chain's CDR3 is CASSFRGLGEQYF. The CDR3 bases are TGTGCCAGCAGTTTTCGAGGACTGGGGGAGCAGTACTTC.

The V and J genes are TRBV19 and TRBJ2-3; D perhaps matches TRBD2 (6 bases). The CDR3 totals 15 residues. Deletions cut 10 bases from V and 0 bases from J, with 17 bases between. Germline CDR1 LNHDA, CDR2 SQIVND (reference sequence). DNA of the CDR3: TGTGCCACCAAGGGGAGGATACTAAGCACAGATACGCAGTATTTT. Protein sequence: CATKGRILSTDTQYF.

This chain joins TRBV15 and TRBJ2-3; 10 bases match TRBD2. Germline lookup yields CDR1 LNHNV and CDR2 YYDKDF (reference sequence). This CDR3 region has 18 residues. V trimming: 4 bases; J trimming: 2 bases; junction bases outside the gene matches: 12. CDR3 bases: TGTGCCACCAGCATCCCGTTTCCGGGACTAGCGTTCACAGATACGCAGTATTTT. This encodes CATSIPFPGLAFTDTQYF.

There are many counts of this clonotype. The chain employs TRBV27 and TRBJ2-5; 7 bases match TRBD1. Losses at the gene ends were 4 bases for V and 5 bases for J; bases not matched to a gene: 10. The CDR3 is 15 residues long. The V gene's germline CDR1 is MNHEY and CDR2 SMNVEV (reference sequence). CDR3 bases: TGTGCCAGCAGTTCAAAACAGGGGCGCGGGGAGACCCAGTACTTC. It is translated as CASSSKQGRGETQYF.